This T cell receptor beta chain was profiled in a study of OX40 agonist ivuxolimab in advanced cancers. Overall study context: It was ivuxolimab, an agonistic anti-OX40 (CD134) antibody, that patients were treated with. Partial responses, seen in three patients, involved one hepatocellular carcinoma and two cutaneous melanomas. Study-level findings and limits: The CD4+ and CD8+ T cells in the blood had expanded clonally by week 6 at 0.1 to 3.0 mg/kg.

The repertoire was sequenced with immunoSEQ multiplex PCR; TCRdb's copy has only in-frame clones and lacks some. The table records tens of thousands of clones, about 90% of them present only once. Per germline, CDR1 SGDLS and CDR2 YYNGEE. The CDR3 consists of 17 residues. The germline V and J ends were trimmed by 0 bases and 4 bases, with 19 bases remaining between them. Autoimmune disease history or systemic immunosuppression led to patient exclusion. About this clone: The antigen remains undetermined.

This specimen consisted of CD4+ or CD8+ T cells sorted from blood, obtained in a trial of the OX40 agonist ivuxolimab. The chain employs TRBV9 and TRBJ1-1; TRBD1 might be the D (5 bases). The clonotype was recovered from an adult with an advanced solid tumor such as melanoma, head and neck, liver or kidney cancer. The CDR3 DNA is TGTGCCAGCAGCGTAGCTCCGGCGGGGAGGGGACCCACTGAAGCTTTCTTT. This encodes CASSVAPAGRGPTEAFF.